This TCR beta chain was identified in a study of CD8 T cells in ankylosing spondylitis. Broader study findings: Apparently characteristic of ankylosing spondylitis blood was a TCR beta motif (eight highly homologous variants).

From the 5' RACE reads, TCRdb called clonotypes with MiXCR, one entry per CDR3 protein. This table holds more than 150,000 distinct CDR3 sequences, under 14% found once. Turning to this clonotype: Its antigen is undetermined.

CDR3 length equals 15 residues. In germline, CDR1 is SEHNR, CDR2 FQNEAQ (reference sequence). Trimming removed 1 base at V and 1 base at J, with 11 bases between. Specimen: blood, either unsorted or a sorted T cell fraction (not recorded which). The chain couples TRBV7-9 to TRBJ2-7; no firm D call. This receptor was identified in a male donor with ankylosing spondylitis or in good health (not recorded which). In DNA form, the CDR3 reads TGTGCCAGCAGCTTAGTAGGCCGGAGTTCCTACGAGCAGTACTTC. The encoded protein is CASSLVGRSSYEQYF.